Below, one T cell receptor beta chain is given with its context. What it binds is unknown. The data are from a study of neurological immune-mediated disorders. The CDR3 spans 18 residues. V was cut by 3 bases and J by 1 base, with 22 bases left in between. Germline CDR1 DFQATT, CDR2 SNEGSKA (reference sequence). TCRdb redid the calling of the 5' RACE reads with MiXCR, one entry per CDR3 protein. The sample has about 30,000 distinct CDR3 sequences, around 12% seen once; the top ten hold about 7.2%. Findings and limits, study-wide: The study found the most TCR clonal expansion in HTLV-1-associated myelopathy and the least in multiple sclerosis, below healthy controls. TCR-beta repertoires seemed private in all groups, with no expanded CDR3 amino acid sequences shared.

What was sequenced was PBMCs. The chain carries TRBV20-1 and TRBJ2-1, with D possibly called TRBD1 or TRBD2 (6 bases each). The sequence came from a man aged 55 to 70 in good health. The CDR3 here is CSASQTGASLASYNEQFF. The CDR3, as DNA: TGCAGTGCTAGCCAGACAGGCGCGAGTCTAGCGTCCTACAATGAGCAGTTCTTC.